This T cell receptor (beta chain) was identified during a study of blood T cell repertoires in COVID-19. The Seattle patients, enrolled during active infection, were followed longitudinally. V dropped 0 bases and J dropped 2 bases, with 17 bases sitting between them. CDR3 length: 18 residues. In the original workflow: Reference gene primers were amplified, and this amplification served to estimate nucleated cell counts. Libraries were prepared by immunoSEQ multiplex PCR; TCRdb keeps only in-frame clonotypes and omits some of them. The DNA was the basis for D and trimming; V, J and clone size are from that table. The data contain about 70,000 clones, approximately 80% of them singletons.

The chain links TRBV23-1 to TRBJ2-1, with D perhaps TRBD1 (6 bases). TRBV23-1 is an ORF; its function is uncertain. The sequencing input was peripheral blood. This TCR derives from a young man with COVID-19, enrolled during active disease. CDR3 sequence (DNA): TGCGCCAGCAGTCAATCGTACCATACCCAGGGGACCTACAATGAGCAGTTCTTC. Its protein is CASSQSYHTQGTYNEQFF.